These 32 T cell receptor beta chains share one sample of origin, sequenced in a study of OX40 agonist ivuxolimab in advanced cancers. Here immunoSEQ multiplex PCR was the method, and the copy in TCRdb shows in-frame clones only, minus some. The data hold about 78,000 clones, with roughly nine tenths observed a single time. Specimen: CD4+ or CD8+ T cells sorted from blood, collected in a trial of the OX40 agonist ivuxolimab. These receptors all come from an adult with an advanced solid tumor such as melanoma, head and neck, liver or kidney cancer.

This rearrangement joins TRBV5-1 to TRBJ2-7; D is ambiguous. Trimming took off 4 bases at V and 2 bases at J, with 10 bases between the two ends. Germline V lookup: CDR1 SGHRS, CDR2 YFSETQ. The CDR3 loop spans 13 amino acids. The CDR3 loop reads CASSPVLAYEQYF. CDR3 in DNA: TGCGCCAGCAGCCCCGTATTAGCCTACGAGCAGTACTTC.

The chain is built from TRBV6-6 and TRBJ1-5, with a weak D call TRBD1 (6 bases). V was pared by 8 bases and J by 0 bases, with 8 bases between. CDR1 is MNHNY, CDR2 SVGAGI, per germline (reference sequence). The CDR3 sequence is 13 residues long. CDR3 DNA: TGTGCCAGCCGACAGGCTAGCAATCAGCCCCAGCATTTT. This translates into CASRQASNQPQHF.

V gene TRBV2 combines with J gene TRBJ1-1; TRBD1 is a possible D gene (6 bases). Deletions cut 4 bases from V and 0 bases from J, with 18 bases between. There are 17 residues in the CDR3. Germline CDR1 and CDR2: SNHLY and FYNNEI. CDR3 sequence: CASSVRQDRGLNTEAFF. The CDR3 DNA sequence: TGTGCCAGCAGTGTCCGGCAGGACAGAGGGTTGAACACTGAAGCTTTCTTT.

The rearrangement uses TRBV18 and TRBJ1-1; TRBD1 matches 8 bases. CDR1 and CDR2 (germline): KGHSH, LQKENI. After removal of 0 bases from V and 6 bases from J, the junction contained 9 bases not matched to a gene. The CDR3 extends over 16 amino acids. In DNA form, the CDR3 reads TGTGCCAGCTCACCACCGGCTAAACAGGGGGTCGCTGAAGCTTTCTTT. Translated: CASSPPAKQGVAEAFF.

This clone was seen a single time. J is TRBJ2-1 and V is TRBV9; TRBD2 aligns across 8 bases. After removal of 3 bases from V and 2 bases from J, the junction contained 4 bases not matched to a gene. CDR1 is SGDLS, CDR2 YYNGEE, per germline. CDR3 length: 15 residues. DNA for the CDR3: TGTGCCAGCAGCGCAACTAGCGGAGCCTACAATGAGCAGTTCTTC. It codes for CASSATSGAYNEQFF.

The gene calls are TRBV2 and TRBJ2-7; no firm D call. This CDR3 is 14 amino acids long. Germline CDR1 SNHLY, CDR2 FYNNEI. Trimming stripped 8 bases from V and 1 base from J, with 15 bases between. CDR3: CASHPDGESYEQYF. CDR3 nucleotide sequence: TGTGCCAGCCATCCAGACGGTGAATCCTACGAGCAGTACTTC. The variable domain in full, completed from reference TRBV2 and TRBJ2-7, reads EPEVTQTPSHQVTQMGQEVILRCVPISNHLYFYWYRQILGQKVEFLVSFYNNEISEKSEIFDDQFSVERPDGSNFTLKIRSTKLEDSAMYFCASHPDGESYEQYFGPGTRLTVT.

V gene TRBV27 combines with J gene TRBJ1-2; possible D gene TRBD1, 5 bases. Trimming took 5 bases from V and 9 from J, leaving 22 bases between them. Per the germline V gene, CDR1 is MNHEY and CDR2 is SMNVEV (reference sequence). The CDR3 extends over 15 amino acids. CDR3: CASSPDPGRGGSYTF. The DNA of the CDR3 is TGTGCCAGCAGTCCTGATCCGGGGAGGGGTGGGAGCTACACCTTC.

The chain has TRBV5-6 and TRBJ2-3, with D possibly matching TRBD2 (5 bases). The CDR3 covers 15 residues. Germline loops: CDR1 SGHDT, CDR2 YYEEEE. Trimming took off 5 bases at V and 0 bases at J, with 13 bases between the two ends. In nucleotides, the CDR3 is TGTGCCAGCAGTTGGGGAGTTGACAGCACAGATACGCAGTATTTT. Its protein product is CASSWGVDSTDTQYF.

The rearrangement joins TRBV7-9 to TRBJ1-2; D call uncertain. From germline, CDR1 is SEHNR and CDR2 FQNEAQ (reference sequence). The CDR3 length is 15 residues. V shed 1 base and J shed 8 bases, with 17 bases lying between them. In nucleotides, the CDR3 is TGTGCCAGCAGCTTAGTCCCAACGGGGATACGGGGCTACACCTTC. Residues: CASSLVPTGIRGYTF.

The genes are TRBV4-2 and TRBJ2-3; TRBD2 matches at 7 bases. Germline CDR1 reads LGHNA; CDR2 reads YNFKEQ. V was pared by 0 bases and J by 0 bases, with 3 bases of the junction left unmatched. The CDR3 spans 16 residues. The CDR3 region has the DNA TGTGCCAGCAGCCAAGATCCCGGGGGGAGCACAGATACGCAGTATTTT. This gives the protein CASSQDPGGSTDTQYF.

V gene TRBV4-1 combines with J gene TRBJ2-1; D is ambiguous. CDR3 length: 17 residues. Deletions cut 2 bases from V and 0 bases from J, with 14 bases between. Germline V gene lookup returns CDR1 MGHRA and CDR2 YSYEKL. The CDR3 here is CASSQIDIGFSYNEQFF. Written as DNA, the CDR3 is TGCGCCAGCAGCCAAATTGATATCGGATTCTCCTACAATGAGCAGTTCTTC.

V is TRBV2 and J is TRBJ2-3; tentative D call: TRBD2 (5 bases). The germline gives CDR1 SNHLY, CDR2 FYNNEI. There are 15 residues in the CDR3. The V end was cut by 7 bases, the J end by 1 base, with 15 bases between. The CDR3 loop reads CASTQTMRRTDTQYF. DNA of the CDR3: TGTGCCAGCACCCAGACTATGCGCCGCACAGATACGCAGTATTTT.

As DNA, the CDR3 is TGTGCCACTAGCGGGAGTGGTGCAGATACGCAGTATTTT. Amino acids: CATSGSGADTQYF. The genes are TRBV28 and TRBJ2-3; 10 positions agree with TRBD2. The germline CDR1 and CDR2 sequences are MDHEN and SYDVKM. V trimming: 10 bases; J trimming: 4 bases; junction bases outside the gene matches: 5. The CDR3 contains 13 residues.

V gene TRBV27 combines with J gene TRBJ2-5, with 10 bases that match TRBD2. The CDR3 contains 15 residues. V was clipped by 5 bases and J by 5 bases; unmatched bases: 8. From germline, CDR1 is MNHEY and CDR2 SMNVEV (reference sequence). The CDR3 sequence is CASSPSLAGTETQYF. Here the CDR3 DNA reads TGTGCCAGCAGTCCCTCACTAGCGGGGACGGAGACCCAGTACTTC.

The V gene is TRBV18, the J gene TRBJ2-5; 9 bases line up with TRBD1. Unmatched junction bases numbered 3, after V lost 0 bases and J lost 4 bases. Germline V gene data show CDR1 as KGHSH and CDR2 as LQKENI. The CDR3 is made up of 15 amino acids. DNA for the CDR3: TGTGCCAGCTCACCACCGGGACAGGGTCTAGAGACCCAGTACTTC. It codes for CASSPPGQGLETQYF.

The chain links TRBV30 to TRBJ2-6; D possibly corresponds to TRBD1 (5 bases). Trimming pared 3 bases from V and 0 bases from J, leaving 9 bases between. CDR3 size: 15 residues. The germline CDR1 and CDR2 sequences are GTSNPN and SVGIG (reference sequence). CDR3 amino acids: CAWSRASSGANVLTF. In DNA form, the CDR3 reads TGTGCCTGGAGCAGGGCCAGCTCTGGGGCCAACGTCCTGACTTTC.

The chain couples TRBV6-1 to TRBJ1-1, with 8 bases that match TRBD1. CDR3 length: 14 amino acids. Trimming at V came to 8 bases and at J to 1 base, leaving 6 bases not matched to a gene. CDR1 MNHNS and CDR2 SASEGT come from the germline V gene. DNA for the CDR3: TGTGCCAGCGCAAGACAGGGGTGGAACACTGAAGCTTTCTTT. Translation: CASARQGWNTEAFF.

The V gene is TRBV6-5, the J gene TRBJ2-7; D not resolved. The CDR3 is 15 amino acids. Germline lookup yields CDR1 MNHEY and CDR2 SVGAGI. The ends were cut back, 2 bases at V and 0 bases at J, with 11 bases in the middle. The CDR3 loop reads CASSYAADGSYEQYF. The DNA for the CDR3 is TGTGCCAGCAGTTACGCGGCGGACGGCTCCTACGAGCAGTACTTC.

This clone was picked up one time. The CDR3 nucleotides are TGTGCCAGCAGTTCCTCCAAAGACAGGCGGATGTATGGCTACACCTTC. Its protein is CASSSSKDRRMYGYTF. The gene calls are TRBV6-6 and TRBJ1-2, with a possible D match to TRBD1 (6 bases). Germline V gives CDR1 MNHNY, CDR2 SVGAGI (reference sequence). This CDR3 region has 16 residues. V dropped 4 bases and J dropped 5 bases, with 20 bases sitting between them.

This chain uses TRBV5-4 with TRBJ2-2; the D gene is possibly TRBD2 (5 bases). Germline CDR1 and CDR2: SGHNT and YYREEE (reference sequence). CDR3 size: 13 residues. V shed 4 bases and J shed 6 bases, with 10 bases lying between them. The CDR3 DNA sequence: TGTGCCAGCAGCCATACTAGATCCGGGGAGCTGTTTTTT. Translating gives CASSHTRSGELFF. Based on the CDR3 plus reference TRBV5-4 and TRBJ2-2, the full variable domain is ETGVTQSPTHLIKTRGQQVTLRCSSQSGHNTVSWYQQALGQGPQFIFQYYREEENGRGNFPPRFSGLQFPNYSSELNVNALELDDSALYLCASSHTRSGELFFGEGSRLTVL.

This clone occurred once. This chain connects TRBV7-8 to TRBJ2-1; TRBD2 is a possible D gene (6 bases). V was clipped by 11 bases and J by 7 bases, with 9 bases between them. Germline assignment: CDR1 SGHVS and CDR2 FQNEAQ. The CDR3 is 10 residues long. CDR3 sequence (DNA): TGTGCCGGGGGGTGGAATGAGCAGTTCTTC. Translating gives CAGGWNEQFF.

V gene TRBV6-6 combines with J gene TRBJ2-7; D might be TRBD2 (6 bases). Deletions cut 6 bases from V and 2 bases from J, with 11 bases between. The CDR3 consists of 13 residues. Per the germline V gene, CDR1 is MNHNY and CDR2 is SVGAGI (reference sequence). CDR3 in amino acids: CASSTGGPYEQYF. DNA for the CDR3: TGTGCCAGCAGCACCGGGGGACCCTACGAGCAGTACTTC.

The rearrangement links TRBV4-1 to TRBJ1-3; tentative D call: TRBD1 (6 bases). V lost 1 base to trimming and J lost 0 bases, with 10 bases between them. CDR1 and CDR2 (germline): MGHRA, YSYEKL. The CDR3 contains 16 residues. The CDR3, as DNA: TGCGCCAGCAGCCAAGCCCGACAGGTCTCTGGAAACACCATATATTTT. It specifies CASSQARQVSGNTIYF.

The chain uses TRBV5-1 and TRBJ2-1; no reliable D call. V was trimmed by 2 bases and J by 10 bases, leaving 16 bases between them. The CDR3 sequence is 14 residues long. CDR1 and CDR2 (germline): SGHRS, YFSETQ. CDR3 nucleotides: TGCGCCAGCAGCTTACTGGCCCTGGGCAACGAGCAGTTCTTC. As protein: CASSLLALGNEQFF.

The chain is built from TRBV5-8 and TRBJ2-1, with no clear D. The CDR3 spans 16 residues. Per germline, CDR1 SGHTS and CDR2 YDEGEE. Trimming left V 4 bases short and J 1 base short, with 15 bases between. The CDR3 sequence: CASSAVGRTSYNEQFF. The CDR3 DNA reads as TGTGCCAGCAGCGCCGTCGGGCGAACATCCTACAATGAGCAGTTCTTC.

This rearrangement joins TRBV19 to TRBJ2-7; 7 positions match TRBD1. Trimming removed 3 bases from V and 5 bases from J; junction bases left unmatched: 7. CDR1 LNHDA and CDR2 SQIVND come from the germline V gene (reference sequence). CDR3 length equals 14 residues. CDR3: CASSIRNRGNEQYF. CDR3 bases: TGTGCCAGTAGTATCAGAAACAGGGGTAACGAGCAGTACTTC.

The chain employs TRBV6-4 and TRBJ2-1; D possibly uses TRBD1 or TRBD2 (5 bases each). Germline lookup yields CDR1 MRHNA and CDR2 SNTAGT. The CDR3 contains 14 residues. V lost 6 bases and J 0 bases, leaving 9 bases between the germline ends. The CDR3 here is CASSRDPSYNEQFF. For the CDR3, the DNA is TGTGCCAGCAGCCGGGACCCCTCCTACAATGAGCAGTTCTTC.

The chain links TRBV9 to TRBJ1-2, with TRBD1 identical over 11 bases. Germline V gene lookup returns CDR1 SGDLS and CDR2 YYNGEE. The ends lost 0 bases at V and 7 bases at J; junction bases unmatched: 5. This CDR3 is built from 15 residues. CDR3 loop: CASSVGGQGAFGYTF. In DNA form, the CDR3 reads TGTGCCAGCAGCGTAGGCGGACAGGGGGCTTTTGGCTACACCTTC.

The chain links TRBV10-1 to TRBJ2-2; the D is unclear. The V end lost 4 bases, the J end lost 3 bases, and 15 bases lay between the germline ends. Germline-derived CDR1 and CDR2 are WNHNN and SYGVQD (reference sequence). This CDR3 has 16 amino acids. Here the CDR3 reads CASSVLVGRDTGELFF. In nucleotides, the CDR3 is TGCGCCAGCAGTGTGCTGGTGGGTAGGGACACCGGGGAGCTGTTTTTT.

This sequence joins TRBV6-5 and TRBJ2-7; D unclear. The CDR3 has 14 amino acids. V was pared by 5 bases and J by 2 bases, with 13 bases between. Germline-derived CDR1 and CDR2 are MNHEY and SVGAGI. The CDR3 sequence: CASSPNSFPYEQYF. The DNA of the CDR3 is TGTGCCAGCAGTCCAAACAGTTTCCCCTACGAGCAGTACTTC.

The chain links TRBV6-6 to TRBJ1-3; D not certain. V lost 10 bases to trimming and J lost 1 base, with 11 bases between them. The CDR3 consists of 13 residues. Germline CDR1 is MNHNY and CDR2 is SVGAGI (reference sequence). CDR3 in DNA: TGTGCCACCCGAGTGGCATCTGGAAACACCATATATTTT. This sequence encodes CATRVASGNTIYF.

The chain carries TRBV19 and TRBJ2-3; D gene unclear. CDR1 and CDR2 (germline): LNHDA, SQIVND (reference sequence). The CDR3 length is 14 residues. V was pared by 4 bases and J by 1 base, with 9 bases between. The CDR3 loop reads CASSTDHRTDTQYF. The CDR3 DNA reads as TGTGCCAGTAGTACGGATCACCGCACAGATACGCAGTATTTT.